This TCR beta chain is from a study of T cell changes during pregnancy in multiple sclerosis. Method: immunoSEQ multiplex PCR; TCRdb's copy keeps in-frame clones and lacks some. The data hold under 95,000 clones, with approximately 93% observed a single time. The CDR3 length is 16 residues. V was pared by 5 bases and J by 2 bases, with 17 bases between. Germline-derived CDR1 and CDR2 are MNHNY and SVGAGI (reference sequence). This TCR derives from a female donor in good health, enrolled as a control in a pregnancy study. Sequences were derived from peripheral blood, sampled in the second trimester of pregnancy. This chain joins TRBV6-6 and TRBJ2-3, with a weak D call TRBD1 (6 bases). The CDR3 nucleotides are TGTGCCAGCAGTCTCGGACAGCCGATACTCACAGATACGCAGTATTTT. Translating gives CASSLGQPILTDTQYF.